This TCR beta chain was obtained from a study of cytomegalovirus exposure and HLA in healthy donors (dated by TCRdb to about 2017). Describing the broader study: According to an earlier analysis of a few hundred of the donors, about 179 million T cells yielded 90 million to 130 million unique TCR beta sequences and about 300 Gb of sequence data. Roughly 320 gigabases of sequencing data and 70 million to 95 million unique TCR sequences made up an early release that covered some 640 HLA-typed donors. Among the approximately 420 genotyped donors, around 81% belonged to the genetic ancestry cluster associated with self-reported Caucasian donors. The study aimed to test whether cataloging public T cell receptors could reveal signatures of past pathogen exposure. The study profiled the T cell repertoires of approximately 700 subjects by immunosequencing and related them to cytomegalovirus serostatus. In addition to the first cohort of around 670 subjects, a separate validation cohort of some 120 different subjects was used. High-throughput TCR immunosequencing, statistical association of individual TCRs with disease status, and machine learning were combined to predict cytomegalovirus infection status. To study patterns of TCR occurrence, a later analysis re-analyzed previously published TCR beta repertoires from more than 550 donors and added high-resolution HLA genotyping. The later analysis used no new phenotypic data to find candidate immune exposures, relying instead on TCR beta sequences and their occurrence across donors. An earlier analysis of 587 of the donors applied high-throughput TCR beta sequencing to assess whether each TCR beta V gene segment acted as functional or pseudogenic. Donor age, sex, ethnicity and CMV serostatus were compiled together with the repertoire data. A later genetic analysis took genome-wide SNP genotypes for 398 of the 666 donors and used that subset as a discovery cohort. All discovery cohort repertoires had been generated using a single sequencing platform. HLA typing included class I and class II loci at four-digit resolution. The number of donors typed differed by locus, with about 629-630 for A, B, C, DRB1 and DQB1, over 500 for DQA1, under 610 for DPA1, and 400 to 490 for DPB1. Several DR-DQ haplotypes were handled as single units for association and clustering because linkage in the cohort was strong. On average, approximately 250,000 unique TCR beta nucleotide sequences were sequenced per donor among a few hundred genotyped donors of the cohort, with roughly 18% of those sequences being non-productive.

In regard to this clone: Its cognate antigen has yet to be identified. Per-base qualities were not stored, and no clone one base away is much larger.

In total, around 600 healthy bone marrow donors made up the cohort. At the time of sampling, all cohort members were nominally healthy, though unrecorded immune exposures were likely present. The donor was CMV seronegative and belonged to the group of more than 300 seronegative cohort members. A peripheral blood sample was collected from each donor, and TCR beta sequencing was performed on peripheral blood mononuclear cells. Genomic DNA was extracted from the blood cell samples with the Qiagen DNeasy Blood Extraction Kit. Library preparation was by the immunoSEQ multiplex PCR assay. For the multiplex PCR, a mixture combining 60 forward primers for TCR Vbeta segments and 13 reverse primers for TCR Jbeta segments was used. The CDR3 region of rearranged TCR beta genes was amplified from genomic DNA with a multiplex PCR assay. The Illumina HiSeq System was used to sequence the amplified TCR beta libraries as 87-base-pair reads. The original pipeline was this. A later analysis counted approximately 84 million unique TCR beta chains across the 700 or so repertoires, and roughly 9.9 million of these chains were shared by at least two donors. A nearest-neighbor algorithm error-corrected the raw reads and collapsed the reads into unique sequences, merging closely related sequences to remove PCR and sequencing errors. To assign V, D and J gene segments, CDR3 sequences were aligned to IMGT reference sequences. Each retained sequence needed at least a six-nucleotide match to both a V gene segment and a J gene segment. Rearrangements were classified as productive when the CDR3 lacked stop codons and remained in frame with V and J, and all other rearrangements were classified as non-productive. CDR3 was defined according to IMGT convention as the region running from the second conserved V-encoded cysteine to the conserved J-encoded phenylalanine. In an earlier analysis of around 540 of the donors, sequences lacking an unambiguous match to a single V gene segment were excluded. In an earlier analysis of 450 to 750 of the donors, a V segment was called functional when productive rearrangements were above 56.7%, and segregating when the standard deviation between donors exceeded 5%. A statistical classification framework was developed to diagnose cytomegalovirus status using the catalog of TCR beta chain sequences. A later analysis assigned V and J genes by comparing TCR nucleotide sequences with IMGT/GENE-DB human TR gene sequences. A later analysis assigned CDR3 sequences and most-parsimonious VDJ recombination scenarios with the TCRdist pipeline. A later analysis defined each TCR beta chain by its CDR3 amino acid sequence plus V-gene family, and excluded reads lacking a unique V-gene family. To address suspected cross-contamination and a sequencing artifact, a later analysis removed approximately 590 highly shared, low-generation-probability nucleotide sequences. For each public chain, a later analysis derived a clonal expansion index from normalized ranks of inferred template counts within each repertoire. In a later analysis, generation probabilities were computed using a VDJ recombination model fitted to out-of-frame rearrangements, and the results were checked against IGoR. A later analysis scored TCR-TCR, TCR-HLA and TCR-CMV co-occurrence with hypergeometric tests, applying a repertoire-size bias correction to TCR pairs. In a later analysis, false discovery rates were estimated by permuting HLA or CMV assignments 20 times. A later analysis grouped co-occurring TCRs with DBSCAN, adding TCRdist sequence similarity when clustering within HLA-allele-positive subsets. Repertoires with fewer than 30,000 or more than 120,000 public chains were left out of co-occurrence clustering, as were four to six repertoires with anomalous nucleotide sharing. TCRdb obtained this table from immuneACCESS and retained in-frame rearrangements with V and J assigned. These tables miss some clones; where compared with another copy, unresolved V genes account for less than half of the shortfall, and the remainder is unexplained. V and J calls and clone size are copied from that table; D and trimming were computed from the DNA. The sample includes about 110,000 clones, with 65% to 90% observed a single time. 1.5% to 2% of the sample is held by the ten biggest clonotypes.

Results the study describes overall, beyond this receptor: Immune exposure information for the cohort was limited to CMV serostatus. The classifier was reported to diagnose cytomegalovirus status with high specificity and sensitivity in both the original cohort and the validation cohort. A later analysis found that HLA-associated TCR beta chains were more clonally expanded and had lower generation probabilities than equally common non-associated chains. In vitro tests confirmed that a few of the cytomegalovirus-associated TCR beta chains recognize cytomegalovirus antigens. In a later genetic analysis, fewer N-insertions in productive TCRs were reported among donors in an Asian-associated ancestry cluster than the roughly 640-donor mean. Because counts were too low, roughly 18 rarely observed V segments, including chromosome 9 orphons, were left out of the earlier analysis of roughly 600 of the donors. A further reported finding was that TCR beta sequences accurately predicted the HLA-A and HLA-B alleles for most subjects in the first cohort. Specific HLA alleles were associated with 15,000 to 20,000 TCR beta sequences at a false discovery rate of 0.05 in a later analysis. A total of 164 TCR beta chains were listed by the study as associated with cytomegalovirus. This cohort had only TCR beta chains sequenced, and the lack of alpha or paired-chain data limited which features could be detected. Correlated functional status among segregating V segments might reflect linkage disequilibrium, but an unknown experimental factor could not be ruled out. According to a later analysis, parvovirus B19, influenza, CMV and Epstein-Barr virus appeared linked to several top co-occurrence clusters. Most TCR sequences were seen in very few donors, while some public TCRs were found in many individuals. Assigning TCR associations to individual alleles was difficult when HLA alleles, especially DR and DQ, strongly co-occurred. The authors suggested that the approach could potentially be generalized to other disease states and immunological phenotypes. A group of highly shared sequence variants was considered likely to be a technical artifact of the sequencing pipeline. According to a later analysis, most CMV-associated TCR beta chains appeared to be HLA-restricted, and the HLA associations seemed to be driven largely by CMV exposure. V-gene and J-gene trimming of TCR beta chains was associated with a missense DCLRE1C variant in a later genetic analysis, and the association was replicated in an independent cohort. Because the 87-base-pair reads could not distinguish some IMGT-functional V segments, including TRBV6-2 and TRBV6-3, those segments were excluded. Because HLA typing was unavailable for some donors at each locus, only the typed subset was used in association tests. The presence/absence analyses assumed that sequencing depth was roughly uniform across donors, and that assumption may not be true. Broadly in line with IMGT annotations, most TCR beta V segments showed up in productive rearrangements about 87% or about 30% of the time in an earlier analysis of a few hundred of the donors. According to a later analysis, TCR association rates differed among HLA loci, with DRB1 alleles showing the most associated TCRs and HLA-C alleles showing the fewest.

The CDR3 runs 12 amino acids, cysteine and phenylalanine included. The retained sequence is limited to the CDR3, 36 bases, with the frame set at the first base. The sample comprised PBMCs. The TCR was taken from a man aged 45-60 years in good health and CMV-seronegative. The rearranged segments are TRBV21-1 and TRBJ2-7; the table's D call, TRBD1, was not checked against the DNA. TRBV21-1 is termed a pseudogene. The CDR3 protein: CASTATAYEQYF. The nucleotide sequence reads as follows: TGTGCCAGCACTGCGACAGCCTACGAGCAGTACTTC.